The entry that follows covers one TCR beta chain sequence. The record originates from a study of shared clonotypes between healthy human individuals. The CDR3 runs 14 residues. Germline values: CDR1 KGHSH, CDR2 LQKENI. The germline V and J ends were trimmed by 6 bases and 1 base, with 10 bases remaining between them. The data were produced by immunoSEQ multiplex PCR, yet TCRdb's version contains in-frame clones alone and is incomplete. The sample lists 2 million to 2.5 million clones, under 95% occurring once. J is TRBJ2-1 and V is TRBV18; D gene unclear. Sequences were obtained from naive CD4+ T cells from PBMCs. Regarding subset: CD45RA+ positively selected. The clonotype was recovered from a man between 18 and 35 years old in good health. Some clones in this sample may be carry-over from other donors' samples. CDR3 DNA sequence: TGTGCCAGCTCCCCGGTGGGGTCCTACAATGAGCAGTTCTTC. Protein sequence: CASSPVGSYNEQFF.